Following are 3 T cell receptor beta chains from one sample sequenced in a study of post-analysis software for immune sequencing data (dated by TCRdb to between 2014 and 2017). Summary of the overall study and its limitations: About five TRBV segments, including TRBV5-6, TRBV5-1 and TRBV20-1, were significantly more frequent in patients than controls.

Antigen specificity for these receptors is unknown. Library construction relied on PCR. The sequencer listed for this sample is Illumina HiSeq 2500. To reduce PCR and sequencing biases, unique molecular identifiers were built into the TCR beta cDNA libraries. TCRdb itself trimmed the public reads at Q25 with fastp, ran MiXCR and retained productive beta chains. Every distinct CDR3 protein forms one entry, paired with its most common genes and DNA. Across this sample there are around 440,000 distinct CDR3 sequences, with roughly 45% seen only once. The ten largest clonotypes hold 9.5% to 13% of the sample. Sequenced sample: blood. These receptors all stem from a girl between 10 and 17 years old with multiple sclerosis.

V usage is TRBV5-6 and J usage is TRBJ2-1; D is unresolved. V lost 0 bases to trimming and J lost 5 bases, with 15 bases between them. The length of the CDR3 is 16 residues. Per germline, CDR1 SGHDT and CDR2 YYEEEE. CDR3 nucleotides: TGTGCCAGCAGCTTGGTCCCTGAAGGGCGTAACAATGAGCAGTTCTTC. Protein: CASSLVPEGRNNEQFF.

The rearrangement uses TRBV27 and TRBJ1-5, with D possibly TRBD1 on 5 matching bases. The CDR3 is made up of 16 amino acids. Germline V gene data show CDR1 as MNHEY and CDR2 as SMNVEV (reference sequence). Trimming left V 1 base short and J 10 bases short, with 20 bases between. DNA for the CDR3: TGTGCCAGCAGTTTATTGCCAGGGATTTTATATGACCCCCAGCATTTT. Translation gives CASSLLPGILYDPQHF.

This clonotype was found a few times. The chain joins TRBV5-1 to TRBJ1-1, with D unresolved. The CDR3 totals 13 residues. The V gene's germline CDR1 is SGHRS and CDR2 YFSETQ. Trimming took off 1 base at V and 2 bases at J, with 6 bases between the two ends. The CDR3 is CASSLLLNTEAFF. CDR3 coding DNA: TGCGCCAGCAGCTTGCTTCTCAACACTGAAGCTTTCTTT.